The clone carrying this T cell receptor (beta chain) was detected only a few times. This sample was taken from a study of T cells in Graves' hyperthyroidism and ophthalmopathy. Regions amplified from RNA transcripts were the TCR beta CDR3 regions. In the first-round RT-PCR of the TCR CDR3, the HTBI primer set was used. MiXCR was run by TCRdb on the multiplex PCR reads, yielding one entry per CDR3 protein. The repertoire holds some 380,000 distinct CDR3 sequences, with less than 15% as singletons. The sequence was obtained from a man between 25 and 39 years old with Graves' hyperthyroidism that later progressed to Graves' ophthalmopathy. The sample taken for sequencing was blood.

This CDR3 is CASSFLGGGQETQYF. CDR3 DNA sequence: TGTGCCAGCAGTTTCTTGGGGGGGGGTCAAGAGACCCAGTACTTC. The chain employs TRBV27 and TRBJ2-5; 7 bases map to TRBD2. Losses at the gene ends were 3 bases for V and 2 bases for J; bases not matched to a gene: 6. This CDR3 comprises 15 residues. Germline loops: CDR1 MNHEY, CDR2 SMNVEV (reference sequence).